Following are 10 T cell receptor beta chains from one sample sequenced in a study of metastatic and nonmetastatic thyroid tumors. TCRdb recomputed clones from the PCR reads via MiXCR. The data contain over 9,000 clones, 12% of them singletons. Not a single patient had been given any form of treatment at any point before undergoing thyroid surgery. Sequencing was carried out using blood. These receptors all stem from a female donor with papillary thyroid cancer or a benign thyroid nodule (not recorded which). Some clones in this sample may be carry-over from other donors' samples.

This clone was counted ten times or more. V usage is TRBV9 and J usage is TRBJ2-1; 8 bases align to TRBD1. The CDR3 runs 16 residues. Unmatched junction bases numbered 3, after V lost 0 bases and J lost 1 base. Germline V lookup: CDR1 SGDLS, CDR2 YYNGEE. The CDR3 region has the DNA TGTGCCAGCAGCGTAGCAGGGGGCCTATCCTACAATGAGCAGTTCTTC. Translation gives CASSVAGGLSYNEQFF. The full variable domain, with the rest looked up from reference TRBV9 and TRBJ2-1, is DSGVTQTPKHLITATGQRVTLRCSPRSGDLSVYWYQQSLDQGLQFLIQYYNGEERAKGNILERFSAQQFPDLHSELNLSSLELGDSALYFCASSVAGGLSYNEQFFGPGTRLTVL.

This clone was counted between two and nine times. J is TRBJ2-5 and V is TRBV10-1; D perhaps matches TRBD1 (6 bases). The V gene lost 11 bases and the J gene lost 5 bases, with 36 bases spanning the gap. Germline V lookup: CDR1 WNHNN, CDR2 SYGVQD (reference sequence). The CDR3 extends over 19 amino acids. CDR3 residues: CAPPGEGGIPIGGTETQYF. The CDR3 coding sequence is TGCGCCCCCCCTGGGGAAGGGGGTATCCCTATAGGGGGTACGGAGACCCAGTACTTC.

This clone occurred many times. V is TRBV9 and J is TRBJ2-7; possibly TRBD2 for D (5 bases). Trimming stripped 0 bases from V and 2 bases from J, with 9 bases between. Germline CDR1 SGDLS, CDR2 YYNGEE. The CDR3 consists of 14 residues. The CDR3 DNA follows: TGTGCCAGCAGCGTAGACGGGATAGCCTACGAGCAGTACTTC. It codes for CASSVDGIAYEQYF. The whole variable domain, filled in from reference TRBV9 and TRBJ2-7, reads DSGVTQTPKHLITATGQRVTLRCSPRSGDLSVYWYQQSLDQGLQFLIQYYNGEERAKGNILERFSAQQFPDLHSELNLSSLELGDSALYFCASSVDGIAYEQYFGPGTRLTVT.

Sample share makes this clone medium-sized (0.01 to 0.1%). V usage is TRBV7-2 and J usage is TRBJ1-1; the D gene is possibly TRBD1 (5 bases). Germline V gene data show CDR1 as SGHTA and CDR2 as FQGNSA. Trimming stripped 2 bases from V and 6 bases from J, with 13 bases between. The CDR3 has 14 residues. The CDR3 DNA sequence: TGTGCCAGCAGCTTACAGGGATCTTTCCCTGAAGCTTTCTTT. Translation: CASSLQGSFPEAFF.

Ten or more counts support this clone. The gene calls are TRBV19 and TRBJ2-1; 7 bases are shared with TRBD2. This CDR3 region has 15 residues. The germline CDR1 and CDR2 sequences are LNHDA and SQIVND (reference sequence). J gave up 0 bases and V 5 bases, and 4 bases lay outside the gene matches. DNA for the CDR3: TGTGCCAGTAGTTTGGGAGGGGCCTCCTACAATGAGCAGTTCTTC. It yields the protein CASSLGGASYNEQFF.

This clone was seen at least ten times. J is TRBJ2-1 and V is TRBV29-1; a weak D match, TRBD1 (5 bases). Between the trimmed V and J ends, which lost 4 bases and 8 bases, there was a span of 9 bases. The CDR3 covers 11 residues. Germline V gene data show CDR1 as SQVTM and CDR2 as ANQGSEA. CDR3 sequence: CSVAWGDEQFF. The CDR3 region has the DNA TGCAGCGTTGCGTGGGGCGATGAGCAGTTCTTC.

This clone is medium-sized. V is TRBV19 and J is TRBJ1-3, with D uncertain. Germline V gene sequence: CDR1 LNHDA, CDR2 SQIVND (reference sequence). The CDR3 covers 13 residues. The ends were cut back, 6 bases at V and 1 base at J, with 7 bases in the middle. The CDR3 region is CASRGYSGNTIYF. In DNA form, the CDR3 reads TGTGCCAGTAGGGGGTATTCTGGAAACACCATATATTTT. The full variable domain, completed using reference TRBV19 and TRBJ1-3, is DGGITQSPKYLFRKEGQNVTLSCEQNLNHDAMYWYRQDPGQGLRLIYYSQIVNDFQKGDIAEGYSVSREKKESFPLTVTSAQKNPTAFYLCASRGYSGNTIYFGEGSWLTVV.

By share, this clone counts as medium-sized. The V call is TRBV2, the J call TRBJ2-7, with D perhaps matching TRBD1 (6 bases). The CDR3 sequence is 14 residues long. The germline V gene has CDR1 SNHLY and CDR2 FYNNEI. V was pared by 4 bases and J by 0 bases, with 10 bases between. DNA of the CDR3: TGTGCCAGCAGTGTTCAGGGGACCTCCTACGAGCAGTACTTC. As protein: CASSVQGTSYEQYF. Full variable domain (rest looked up from reference TRBV2 and TRBJ2-7): EPEVTQTPSHQVTQMGQEVILRCVPISNHLYFYWYRQILGQKVEFLVSFYNNEISEKSEIFDDQFSVERPDGSNFTLKIRSTKLEDSAMYFCASSVQGTSYEQYFGPGTRLTVT.

This clone was counted ten times or more. The chain uses TRBV7-6 and TRBJ2-1; 9 bases align to TRBD2. J lost 6 bases, V lost 4 bases, and 4 bases had no gene match. The CDR3 is 14 amino acids. The germline V gene encodes CDR1 SGHVS and CDR2 FNYEAQ. CDR3 coding DNA: TGTGCCAGCAGCTCTTTGACTAGCGGCAATGAGCAGTTCTTC. Amino acid sequence: CASSSLTSGNEQFF.

This clone was picked up many times. The V and J genes are TRBV12-5 and TRBJ2-1; D remains ambiguous. Trimming shortened V by 0 bases and J by 0 bases, and 15 bases separated the two germline ends. The CDR3 has 18 residues. Germline CDR1 reads LGHNT; CDR2 reads FRNRAP. CDR3: CASGLVVVGTSSYNEQFF. CDR3 DNA sequence: TGTGCTAGTGGTTTGGTAGTGGTAGGAACAAGCTCCTACAATGAGCAGTTCTTC.